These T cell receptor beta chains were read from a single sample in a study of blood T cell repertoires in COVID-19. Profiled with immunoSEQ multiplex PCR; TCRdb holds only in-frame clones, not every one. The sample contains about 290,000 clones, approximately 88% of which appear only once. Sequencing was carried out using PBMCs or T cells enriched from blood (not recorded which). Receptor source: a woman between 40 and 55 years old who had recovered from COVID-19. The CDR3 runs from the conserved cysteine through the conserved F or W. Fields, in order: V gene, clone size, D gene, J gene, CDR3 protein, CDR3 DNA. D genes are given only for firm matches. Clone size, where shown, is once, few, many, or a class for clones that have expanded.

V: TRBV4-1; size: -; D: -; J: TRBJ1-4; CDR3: CASSHPAKEDWEKLFF; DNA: TGCGCCAGCAGCCACCCCGCCAAGGAGGACTGGGAAAAACTGTTTTTT
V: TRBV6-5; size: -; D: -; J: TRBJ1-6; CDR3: CASSYSQASYNSPLHF; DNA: TGTGCCAGCAGTTACTCGCAGGCGTCCTATAATTCACCCCTCCACTTT
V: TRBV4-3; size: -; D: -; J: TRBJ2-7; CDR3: CASSQDRRRIYEQYF; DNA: TGCGCCAGCAGCCAAGATCGGAGGCGTATCTACGAGCAGTACTTC
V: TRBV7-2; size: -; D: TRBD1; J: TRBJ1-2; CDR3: CASSLDRGGYGYTF; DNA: TGTGCCAGCAGCTTGGACAGGGGAGGCTATGGCTACACCTTC
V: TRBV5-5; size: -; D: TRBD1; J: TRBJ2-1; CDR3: CASSLIFRTGYNEQFF; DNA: TGTGCCAGCAGCTTGATCTTTAGGACAGGTTACAATGAGCAGTTCTTC
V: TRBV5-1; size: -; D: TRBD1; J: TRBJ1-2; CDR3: CASKGDDRDYTF; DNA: TGCGCCAGCAAGGGGGATGACAGGGACTACACCTTC
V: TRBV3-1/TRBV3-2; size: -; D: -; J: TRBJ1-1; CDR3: CASSQRGHNTEAFF; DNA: TGTGCCAGCAGCCAAAGGGGTCATAACACTGAAGCTTTCTTT
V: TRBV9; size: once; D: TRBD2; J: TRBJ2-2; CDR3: CASSVMAGGGGSGELFF; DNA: TGTGCCAGCAGCGTGATGGCGGGAGGAGGAGGGTCCGGGGAGCTGTTTTTT
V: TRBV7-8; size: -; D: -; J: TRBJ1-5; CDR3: CASSAKRTVSNQPQHF; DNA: TGTGCCAGCAGCGCAAAAAGGACAGTTAGCAATCAGCCCCAGCATTTT
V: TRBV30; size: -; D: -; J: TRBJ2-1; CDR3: CAWSVRAGTTYNEQFF; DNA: TGTGCCTGGAGTGTACGTGCCGGTACGACCTACAATGAGCAGTTCTTC
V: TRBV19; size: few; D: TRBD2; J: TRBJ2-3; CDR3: CASNGLAGGADTQYF; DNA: TGTGCCAGTAACGGACTAGCGGGAGGAGCAGATACGCAGTATTTT
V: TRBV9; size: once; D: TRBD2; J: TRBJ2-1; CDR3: CASSVAGGMNEQFF; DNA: TGTGCCAGCAGCGTAGCCGGGGGGATGAATGAGCAGTTCTTC